A single sample is the source of the 3 T cell receptor beta chains below, sequenced in a study of cytomegalovirus exposure and HLA in healthy donors. TCRdb's copy holds only in-frame clones and misses some; the assay was immunoSEQ multiplex PCR. Seen here are roughly 230,000 clones, about 90% observed once, and the top ten hold around 3.1%. The material sequenced was PBMCs. The source of these receptors is a woman under 40 in good health and CMV-seronegative.

The V call is TRBV18, the J call TRBJ2-2, with D hard to call. V lost 6 bases and J lost 6, with 11 bases in between. The germline V gene encodes CDR1 KGHSH and CDR2 LQKENI. The CDR3 extends over 13 amino acids. The CDR3, as DNA: TGTGCCAGCTCCCCGGCAGTCTCCGGGGAGCTGTTTTTT. Its protein is CASSPAVSGELFF.

This clone was observed once. The CDR3 spells CASSLVLLGNNEQFF. The CDR3 DNA follows: TGTGCCAGCAGCTTAGTCCTACTAGGAAACAATGAGCAGTTCTTC. This chain links TRBV7-2 with TRBJ2-1; D perhaps matches TRBD2 (5 bases). In germline, CDR1 is SGHTA, CDR2 FQGNSA. With 1 base removed from V and 5 bases from J, the gap between germline ends came to 12 bases. The CDR3 loop spans 15 amino acids.

This rearrangement joins TRBV4-2 to TRBJ1-3, with 7 bases aligning to TRBD1. The CDR3 is 15 amino acids. The V gene end was trimmed by 0 bases and the J gene end by 4 bases; junction bases not matched to a gene: 3. Germline V CDR1 and CDR2: LGHNA, YNFKEQ. CDR3 coding DNA: TGTGCCAGCAGCCAAGAGAGGGGGCTCGGAAACACCATATATTTT. It encodes CASSQERGLGNTIYF.